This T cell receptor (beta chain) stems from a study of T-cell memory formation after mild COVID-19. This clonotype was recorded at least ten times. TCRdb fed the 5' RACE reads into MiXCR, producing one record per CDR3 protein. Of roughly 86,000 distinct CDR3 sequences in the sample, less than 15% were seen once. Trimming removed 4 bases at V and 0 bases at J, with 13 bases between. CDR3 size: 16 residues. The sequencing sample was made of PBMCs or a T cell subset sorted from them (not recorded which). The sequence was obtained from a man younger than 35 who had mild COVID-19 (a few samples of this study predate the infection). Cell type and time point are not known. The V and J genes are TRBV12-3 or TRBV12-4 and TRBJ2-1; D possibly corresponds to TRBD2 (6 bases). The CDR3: CASSSPGVSSYNEQFF. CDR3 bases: TGTGCCAGCAGTTCTCCGGGGGTGAGCTCCTACAATGAGCAGTTCTTC.